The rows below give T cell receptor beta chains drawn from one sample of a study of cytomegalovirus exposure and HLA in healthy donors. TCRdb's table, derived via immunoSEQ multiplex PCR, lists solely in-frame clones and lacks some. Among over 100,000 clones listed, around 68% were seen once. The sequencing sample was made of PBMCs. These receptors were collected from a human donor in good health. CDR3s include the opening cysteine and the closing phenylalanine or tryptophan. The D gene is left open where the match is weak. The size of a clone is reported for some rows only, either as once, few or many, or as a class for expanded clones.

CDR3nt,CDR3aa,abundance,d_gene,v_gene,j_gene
TGTGCCAGCAGCGTAGTGACGGAAGGGGTAGATGAGCAGTTCTTC,CASSVVTEGVDEQFF,.,.,TRBV9,TRBJ2-1
TGTGCCAGCAGTGAAAGTTGGGCCTTGTACGATGAGCAGTTCTTC,CASSESWALYDEQFF,.,.,TRBV6-4,TRBJ2-1
TGTGCCAGCAGTGCCCTAGGGGGGGCAGGGCGCGTAACCGGGGAGCTGTTTTTT,CASSALGGAGRVTGELFF,.,.,TRBV25-1,TRBJ2-2
TGTGCCAGCTCACCTTCCCGGTACGAGCAGTACTTC,CASSPSRYEQYF,.,.,TRBV18,TRBJ2-7
TGTGCCAGCAGCTTAGTTCCGTACGAGCAGTACTTC,CASSLVPYEQYF,.,.,TRBV7-2,TRBJ2-7
TGTGCCAGCAGCTCTTCTAGCGGGAGGGCCATCGGGGAGCTGTTTTTT,CASSSSSGRAIGELFF,.,TRBD2,TRBV13,TRBJ2-2
TGCGCCAGCAGCCGGGAGGGACAGGGGGCCACCGGGGAGCTGTTTTTT,CASSREGQGATGELFF,.,TRBD1,TRBV5-1,TRBJ2-2
TGTGCCAGCAGGGGTACTAGCGGGCGATCCTACAATGAGCAGTTCTTC,CASRGTSGRSYNEQFF,few,TRBD2,TRBV27,TRBJ2-1
TGTGCCAGCAGCTTGGGAGGGAGTGGGTCCTACGAGCAGTACTTC,CASSLGGSGSYEQYF,.,TRBD2,TRBV11-2,TRBJ2-7
TGTGCCAGTAGCACGGACACTGGAAACACCATATATTTT,CASSTDTGNTIYF,.,.,TRBV19,TRBJ1-3
TGTGCCATCAGTGAACAGGGCCCCGCTAATTCACCCCTCCACTTT,CAISEQGPANSPLHF,few,.,TRBV10-3,TRBJ1-6
TGTGCCAGTAGTCGATCTCCGGGAGTTAAAGAGACCCAGTACTTC,CASSRSPGVKETQYF,.,.,TRBV19,TRBJ2-5
TGTGCCAGTAGTATGGCAGGGACTAACTATGGCTACACCTTC,CASSMAGTNYGYTF,few,.,TRBV19,TRBJ1-2
TGTGCCAGTAGAGAAAGGACTAGCGGGACCTACGAGCAGTACTTC,CASRERTSGTYEQYF,once,TRBD2,TRBV19,TRBJ2-7